The present entry profiles one T cell receptor beta chain with its context. As yet, its antigen is unknown. The study sampled nominally healthy donors, though unrecorded immune exposures were likely. These data belong to a study of cytomegalovirus exposure and HLA in healthy donors. The study, taken as a whole, reports: In an earlier analysis, most TCR beta V segments were productive about 90% or about 30% of the time. Some public TCRs appeared in many individuals, while most sequences were rare.

In the PCR, 60 Vbeta and 13 Jbeta primers were used. TCRdb's table, derived via immunoSEQ multiplex PCR, lists solely in-frame clones and lacks some. Seen here are some 130,000 clones, roughly 70% observed once, and the top ten hold over 3%. The sequenced material came from PBMCs. The receptor comes from a man aged 40-49 years in good health and CMV-seronegative.

CDR3 sequence reads: CASSLTSDTQYF. The CDR3 nucleotides read TGTGCCAGCAGCTTGACTTCGGATACGCAGTATTTT. The chain carries TRBV5-4 and TRBJ2-3, with D uncertain. V gave up 1 base and J gave up 6 bases, with 6 bases separating them. This CDR3 has 12 residues. Germline CDR1 reads SGHNT; CDR2 reads YYREEE (reference sequence). Complete variable domain (other parts from reference TRBV5-4 and TRBJ2-3): ETGVTQSPTHLIKTRGQQVTLRCSSQSGHNTVSWYQQALGQGPQFIFQYYREEENGRGNFPPRFSGLQFPNYSSELNVNALELDDSALYLCASSLTSDTQYFGPGTRLTVL.